This passage covers 5 T cell receptor beta chains from one sample sequenced in a study of Graves' ophthalmopathy and Graves' hyperthyroidism. The study amplified TCR beta CDR3 regions using RNA transcripts. Second-round multiplex PCR came after a first-round RT-PCR that employed HTBI primers. In TCRdb, the multiplex PCR reads were re-called with MiXCR into one record per CDR3 protein. The table has roughly 1.1 million distinct CDR3 sequences, 36% seen once. Sequenced: peripheral blood or thyroid tissue (not recorded which). Receptors were obtained from an adult man with Graves' hyperthyroidism.

This clonotype showed up many times. The rearrangement links TRBV7-9 to TRBJ1-1; the match to TRBD1 covers 7 bases. This CDR3 has 13 residues. With 4 bases clipped from V and 11 bases from J, the junction kept 10 bases outside the gene matches. The germline V gene encodes CDR1 SEHNR and CDR2 FQNEAQ (reference sequence). The CDR3 region is CASSSSGQANAFF. DNA of the CDR3: TGTGCCAGCAGCTCAAGTGGACAGGCGAACGCTTTCTTT.

Worth noting for this clonotype: Relative to the germline gene, one junction end is altered; a read error may explain this. V is TRBV11-3 and J is TRBJ2-6; D remains unclear. Germline V gene sequence: CDR1 SGHNT, CDR2 YENEEA. This CDR3 is built from 17 residues. The CDR3: CASRYSGSFSGVNVLTF. The CDR3 DNA sequence: TGTGCCAGCAGGTACTCGGGCTCCTTCTCTGGGGTCAACGTCCTGACTTTC.

This clonotype was observed many times. The chain has TRBV10-3 and TRBJ2-7; TRBD1 agrees at 9 bases. This CDR3 is built from 16 residues. The germline CDR1 and CDR2 sequences are ENHRY and SYGVKD. After removal of 4 bases from V and 6 bases from J, the junction contained 13 bases not matched to a gene. As DNA, the CDR3 is TGTGCCATCAGTGGATTATCCGGGACAGGGAATCGCGAGCAGTACTTC. Its protein product is CAISGLSGTGNREQYF.

This clonotype occurred many times. CDR3 sequence (DNA): TGTGCCAGCAGTAACCCACCGGGACAGGCACTTGAAGCTTTCTTT. This gives the protein CASSNPPGQALEAFF. The chain combines TRBV2 with TRBJ1-1; the match to TRBD1 covers 8 bases. Germline V gives CDR1 SNHLY, CDR2 FYNNEI. The CDR3 is 15 amino acids. The ends lost 5 bases at V and 7 bases at J; junction bases unmatched: 12.

The V gene is TRBV29-1, the J gene TRBJ2-1; 7 positions match TRBD2. Germline V gives CDR1 SQVTM, CDR2 ANQGSEA. The CDR3 is made up of 13 amino acids. The junction had 2 bases not matched to a gene; V was cut back by 4 bases and J by 2 bases. CDR3 residues: CSVGGGAYNEQFF. For the CDR3, the DNA is TGCAGCGTTGGTGGGGGGGCCTACAATGAGCAGTTCTTC.